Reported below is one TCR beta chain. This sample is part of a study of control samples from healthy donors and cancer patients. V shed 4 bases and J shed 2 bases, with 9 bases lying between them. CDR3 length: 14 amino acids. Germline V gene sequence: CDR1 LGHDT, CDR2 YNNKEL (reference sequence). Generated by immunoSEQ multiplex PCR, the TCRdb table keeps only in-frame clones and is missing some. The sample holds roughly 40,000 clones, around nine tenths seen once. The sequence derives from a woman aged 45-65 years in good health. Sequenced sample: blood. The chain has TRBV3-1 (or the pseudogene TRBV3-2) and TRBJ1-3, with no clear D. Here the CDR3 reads CASSPRTAGNTIYF. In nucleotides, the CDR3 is TGTGCCAGCAGCCCCCGGACTGCTGGAAACACCATATATTTT.